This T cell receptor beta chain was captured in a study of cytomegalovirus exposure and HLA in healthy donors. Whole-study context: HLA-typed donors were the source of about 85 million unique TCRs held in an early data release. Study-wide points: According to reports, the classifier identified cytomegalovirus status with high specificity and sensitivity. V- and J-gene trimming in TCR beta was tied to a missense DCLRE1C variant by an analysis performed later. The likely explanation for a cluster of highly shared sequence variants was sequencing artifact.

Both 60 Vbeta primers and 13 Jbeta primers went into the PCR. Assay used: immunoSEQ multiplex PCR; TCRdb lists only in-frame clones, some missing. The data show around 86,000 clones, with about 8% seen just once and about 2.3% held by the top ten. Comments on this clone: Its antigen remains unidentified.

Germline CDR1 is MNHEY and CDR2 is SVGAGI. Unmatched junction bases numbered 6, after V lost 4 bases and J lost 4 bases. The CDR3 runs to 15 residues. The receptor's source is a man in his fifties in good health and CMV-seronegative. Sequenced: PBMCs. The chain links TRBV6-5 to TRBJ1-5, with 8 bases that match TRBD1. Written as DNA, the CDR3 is TGTGCCAGCAGTTCGTATCGGACAGGGAATCAGCCCCAGCATTTT. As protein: CASSSYRTGNQPQHF.